This T cell receptor beta chain derives from a study of technical replicates of blood from a few donors. Clones were read by immunoSEQ multiplex PCR, and TCRdb kept only the in-frame ones, dropping some. The sample lists about 99,000 clones, 95% occurring once. This TCR was recovered from a human donor in good health. The material sequenced was T cells isolated from PBMCs.

The CDR3 reads CASSSAQGPHYGYTF. The CDR3 DNA reads TGTGCCAGCAGCTCAGCACAGGGGCCCCACTATGGCTACACCTTC. The chain recombines TRBV7-8 with TRBJ1-2; 7 nucleotides agree with TRBD1. The CDR3 runs 15 residues. Germline lookup yields CDR1 SGHVS and CDR2 FQNEAQ. The V gene end was trimmed by 4 bases and the J gene end by 3 bases; junction bases not matched to a gene: 8.